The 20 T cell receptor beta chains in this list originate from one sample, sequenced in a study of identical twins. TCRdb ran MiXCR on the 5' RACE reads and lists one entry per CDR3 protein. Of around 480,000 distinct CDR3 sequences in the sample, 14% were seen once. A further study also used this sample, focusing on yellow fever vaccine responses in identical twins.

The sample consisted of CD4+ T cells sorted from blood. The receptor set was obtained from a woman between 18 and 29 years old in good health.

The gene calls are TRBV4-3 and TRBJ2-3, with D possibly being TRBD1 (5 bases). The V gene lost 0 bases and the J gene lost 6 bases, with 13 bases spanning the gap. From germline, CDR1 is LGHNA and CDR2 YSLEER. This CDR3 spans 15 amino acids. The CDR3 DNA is TGCGCCAGCAGCCAAGAACAGTCGAAGGGGGATACGCAGTATTTT. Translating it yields CASSQEQSKGDTQYF.

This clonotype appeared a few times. The CDR3 protein is CASSLSPGAESPLHF. In DNA form, the CDR3 reads TGTGCCAGCAGCCTTTCCCCTGGGGCAGAATCACCCCTCCACTTT. The chain combines TRBV9 with TRBJ1-6, with D possibly TRBD1 on 5 matching bases. The germline V gene has CDR1 SGDLS and CDR2 YYNGEE. The CDR3 spans 15 residues. Trimming shortened V by 4 bases and J by 10 bases, and 18 bases separated the two germline ends.

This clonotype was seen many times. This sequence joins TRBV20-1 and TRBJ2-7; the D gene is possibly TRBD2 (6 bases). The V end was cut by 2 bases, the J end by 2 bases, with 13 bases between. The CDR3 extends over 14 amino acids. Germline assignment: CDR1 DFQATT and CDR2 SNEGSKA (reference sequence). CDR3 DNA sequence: TGCAGTGCTAGAATTCATAGCGGTACCTACGAGCAGTACTTC. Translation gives CSARIHSGTYEQYF.

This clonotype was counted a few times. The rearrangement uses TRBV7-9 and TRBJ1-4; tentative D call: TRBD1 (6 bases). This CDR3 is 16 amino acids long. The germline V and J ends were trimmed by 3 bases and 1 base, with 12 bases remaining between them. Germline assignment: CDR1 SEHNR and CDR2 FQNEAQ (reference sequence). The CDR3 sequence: CASSFFWGRTNEKLFF. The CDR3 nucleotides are TGTGCCAGCAGCTTTTTTTGGGGGCGAACTAATGAAAAACTGTTTTTT.

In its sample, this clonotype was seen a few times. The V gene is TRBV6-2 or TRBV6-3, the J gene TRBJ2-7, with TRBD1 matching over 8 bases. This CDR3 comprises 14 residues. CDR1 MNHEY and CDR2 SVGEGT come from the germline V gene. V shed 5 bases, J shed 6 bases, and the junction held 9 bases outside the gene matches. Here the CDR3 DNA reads TGTGCCAGCAGTGTGACTGGACAGGGTGGCGAGCAGTACTTC. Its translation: CASSVTGQGGEQYF.

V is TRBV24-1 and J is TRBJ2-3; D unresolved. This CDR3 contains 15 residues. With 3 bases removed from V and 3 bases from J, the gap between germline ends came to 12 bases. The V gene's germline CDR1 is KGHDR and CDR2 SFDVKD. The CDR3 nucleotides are TGTGCCACCAGTGATCAGTCGCTAGGGACAGATACGCAGTATTTT. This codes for CATSDQSLGTDTQYF.

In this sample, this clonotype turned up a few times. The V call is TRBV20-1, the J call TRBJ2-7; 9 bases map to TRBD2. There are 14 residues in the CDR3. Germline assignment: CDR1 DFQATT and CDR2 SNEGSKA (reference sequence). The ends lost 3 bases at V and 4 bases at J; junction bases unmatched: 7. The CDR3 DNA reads TGCAGTGCTAGGGAAGGACTAGCGAGTTACGAGCAGTACTTC. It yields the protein CSAREGLASYEQYF.

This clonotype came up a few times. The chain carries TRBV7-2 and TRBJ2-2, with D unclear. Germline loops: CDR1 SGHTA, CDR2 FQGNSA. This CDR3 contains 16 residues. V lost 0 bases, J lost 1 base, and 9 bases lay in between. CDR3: CASSLAPPGNTGELFF. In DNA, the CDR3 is TGTGCCAGCAGCTTAGCTCCCCCAGGGAACACCGGGGAGCTGTTTTTT. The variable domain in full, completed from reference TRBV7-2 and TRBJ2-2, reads GAGVSQSPSNKVTEKGKDVELRCDPISGHTALYWYRQSLGQGLEFLIYFQGNSAPDKSGLPSDRFSAERTGGSVSTLTIQRTQQEDSAVYLCASSLAPPGNTGELFFGEGSRLTVL.

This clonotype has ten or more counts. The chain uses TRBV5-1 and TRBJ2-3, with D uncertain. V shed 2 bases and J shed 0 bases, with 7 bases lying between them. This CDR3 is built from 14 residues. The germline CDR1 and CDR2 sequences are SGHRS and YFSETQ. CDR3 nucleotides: TGCGCCAGCAGCTTCTGGGCTAGCACAGATACGCAGTATTTT. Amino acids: CASSFWASTDTQYF.

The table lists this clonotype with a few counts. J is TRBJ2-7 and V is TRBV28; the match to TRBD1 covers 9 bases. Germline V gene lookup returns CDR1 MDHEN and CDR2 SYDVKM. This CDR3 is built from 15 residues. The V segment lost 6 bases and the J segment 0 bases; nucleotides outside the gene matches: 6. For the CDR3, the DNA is TGTGCCAGCAGGGGACAGGGTGGGAGCTCCTACGAGCAGTACTTC. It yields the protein CASRGQGGSSYEQYF. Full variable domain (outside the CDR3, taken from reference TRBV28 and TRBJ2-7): DVKVTQSSRYLVKRTGEKVFLECVQDMDHENMFWYRQDPGLGLRLIYFSYDVKMKEKGDIPEGYSVSREKKERFSLILESASTNQTSMYLCASRGQGGSSYEQYFGPGTRLTVT.

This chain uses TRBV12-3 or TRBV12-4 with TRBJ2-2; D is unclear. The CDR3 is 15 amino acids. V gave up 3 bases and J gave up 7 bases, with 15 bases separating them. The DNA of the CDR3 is TGTGCCAGCAGTTTTATTTCGGGTTTGGGCGGGGAGCTGTTTTTT. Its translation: CASSFISGLGGELFF.

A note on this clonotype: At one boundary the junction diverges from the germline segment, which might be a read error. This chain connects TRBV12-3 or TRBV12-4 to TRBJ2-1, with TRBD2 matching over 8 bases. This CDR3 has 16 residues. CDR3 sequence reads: CASSPRSSGTYNEQFF. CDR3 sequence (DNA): TGTGCCAGCAGTCCCCGTAGTAGCGGGACCTATAATGAGCAGTTCTTC.

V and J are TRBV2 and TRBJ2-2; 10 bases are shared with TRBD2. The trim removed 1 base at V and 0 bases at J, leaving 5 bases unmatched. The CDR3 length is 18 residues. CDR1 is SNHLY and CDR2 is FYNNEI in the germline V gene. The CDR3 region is CASSEGTSGASNTGELFF. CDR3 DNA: TGTGCCAGCAGTGAAGGGACTAGCGGAGCATCGAACACCGGGGAGCTGTTTTTT.

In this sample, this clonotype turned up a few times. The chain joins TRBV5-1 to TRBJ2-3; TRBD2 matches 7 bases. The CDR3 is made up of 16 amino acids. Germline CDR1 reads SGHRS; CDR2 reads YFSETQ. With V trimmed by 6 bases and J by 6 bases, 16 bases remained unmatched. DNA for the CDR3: TGCGCCAGCACCGAGGGCGGCGGGAGACCTTCTGATACGCAGTATTTT. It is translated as CASTEGGGRPSDTQYF.

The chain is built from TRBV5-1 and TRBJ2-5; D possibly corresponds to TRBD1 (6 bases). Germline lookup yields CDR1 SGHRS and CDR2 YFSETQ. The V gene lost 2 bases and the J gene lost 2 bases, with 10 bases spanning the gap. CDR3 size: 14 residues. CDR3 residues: CASSFRDTQETQYF. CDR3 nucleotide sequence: TGCGCCAGCAGCTTCCGGGACACACAAGAGACCCAGTACTTC.

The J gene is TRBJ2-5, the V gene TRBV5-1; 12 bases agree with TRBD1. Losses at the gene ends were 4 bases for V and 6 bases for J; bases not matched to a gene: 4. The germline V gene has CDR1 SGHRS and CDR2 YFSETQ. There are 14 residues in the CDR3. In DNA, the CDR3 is TGCGCCAGCAGCCCGGGACAGGGGGCACAGACCCAGTACTTC. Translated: CASSPGQGAQTQYF.

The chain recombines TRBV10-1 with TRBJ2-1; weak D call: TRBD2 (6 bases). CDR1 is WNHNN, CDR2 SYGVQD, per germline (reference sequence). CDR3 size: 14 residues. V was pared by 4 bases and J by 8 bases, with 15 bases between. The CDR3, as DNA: TGCGCCAGCAGTGTCGGGACTGCTATCTATGAGCAGTTCTTC. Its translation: CASSVGTAIYEQFF.

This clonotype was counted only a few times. CDR3 in amino acids: CSAIQLDLYNSPLHF. CDR3 in DNA: TGCAGTGCTATACAACTTGACCTATATAATTCACCCCTCCACTTT. The rearrangement uses TRBV20-1 and TRBJ1-6, with D uncertain. Germline loops: CDR1 DFQATT, CDR2 SNEGSKA (reference sequence). This CDR3 is built from 15 residues. The V gene lost 4 bases and the J gene lost 4 bases, with 14 bases spanning the gap.

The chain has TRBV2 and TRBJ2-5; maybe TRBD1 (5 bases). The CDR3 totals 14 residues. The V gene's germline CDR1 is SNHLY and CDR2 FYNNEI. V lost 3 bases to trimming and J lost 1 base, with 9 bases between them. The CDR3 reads CASSEVRVQETQYF. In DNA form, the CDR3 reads TGTGCCAGCAGTGAGGTCAGGGTCCAAGAGACCCAGTACTTC.

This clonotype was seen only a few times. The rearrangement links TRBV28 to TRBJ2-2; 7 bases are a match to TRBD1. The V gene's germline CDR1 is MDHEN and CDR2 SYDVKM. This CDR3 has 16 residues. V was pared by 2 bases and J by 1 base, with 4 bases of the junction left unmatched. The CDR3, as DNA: TGTGCCAGCAGTTTAAGTCCAGGGGGGAACACCGGGGAGCTGTTTTTT. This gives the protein CASSLSPGGNTGELFF. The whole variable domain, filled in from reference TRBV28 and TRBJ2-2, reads DVKVTQSSRYLVKRTGEKVFLECVQDMDHENMFWYRQDPGLGLRLIYFSYDVKMKEKGDIPEGYSVSREKKERFSLILESASTNQTSMYLCASSLSPGGNTGELFFGEGSRLTVL.